These 21 T cell receptor beta chains were sequenced from one sample in a study of human T cells and chemical hapten exposure. TCRdb called the RACE reads again in MiXCR, with one record for every CDR3 protein. The sample holds 80,000 to 95,000 distinct CDR3 sequences, roughly 8.8% seen once. As to time point: pre-sensitization, week 0. The treatment here: therapeutic diphenylcyclopropenone sensitization with weekly scalp DPC. Here the sequenced sample was whole blood, taken in connection with sensitization to the hapten diphenylcyclopropenone (DPC). The receptors derive from a woman in her thirties or forties with alopecia areata. Some clones in this sample may be carry-over from other donors' samples.

The sample holds a few counts of this clonotype. The chain combines TRBV6-2 or TRBV6-3 with TRBJ1-5, with 7 bases fitting TRBD1. The CDR3 length is 17 residues. Germline V gene sequence: CDR1 MNHEY, CDR2 SVGEGT. V lost 5 bases and J lost 6; bases outside the gene matches: 16. In DNA, the CDR3 is TGTGCCAGCAGTGGCGGCGTCGGACAGGAGAGGGGTCAGCCCCAGCATTTT. This codes for CASSGGVGQERGQPQHF.

This clonotype was recorded a few times. The V and J genes are TRBV5-4 and TRBJ1-1; 8 bases line up with TRBD1. The CDR3 totals 13 residues. Germline V lookup: CDR1 SGHNT, CDR2 YYREEE (reference sequence). Trimming at V came to 6 bases and at J to 5 bases, leaving 6 bases not matched to a gene. The CDR3 here is CASTDRGGTEAFF. CDR3 nucleotide sequence: TGTGCCAGCACCGACAGGGGAGGGACTGAAGCTTTCTTT.

This clonotype was counted at least ten times. The chain carries TRBV18 and TRBJ1-5, with TRBD1 as a possible D gene (5 bases). Trimming stripped 0 bases from V and 5 bases from J, with 11 bases between. Germline lookup yields CDR1 KGHSH and CDR2 LQKENI. The CDR3 has 15 amino acids. Here the CDR3 reads CASSPPSTADQPQHF. The DNA of the CDR3 is TGTGCCAGCTCACCACCCTCGACAGCTGATCAGCCCCAGCATTTT.

This clonotype was detected a few times. The CDR3 sequence: CASSLRGVRTDTQYF. DNA for the CDR3: TGTGCCAGCAGCTTGCGGGGGGTCCGCACAGATACGCAGTATTTT. The V gene is TRBV7-3, the J gene TRBJ2-3, with 8 bases that match TRBD2. Germline V gene lookup returns CDR1 SGHTA and CDR2 FQGTGA. The CDR3 has 15 residues. V lost 3 bases and J lost 1; bases outside the gene matches: 3.

This clonotype was seen a handful of times. The chain is built from TRBV11-2 and TRBJ2-2; no clear D. This CDR3 comprises 16 residues. Germline CDR1 reads SGHAT; CDR2 reads FQNNGV. V lost 5 bases and J lost 0, with 13 bases in between. The CDR3 DNA sequence: TGTGCCAGCAGCCGATGGGTCAGCACGAACACCGGGGAGCTGTTTTTT. It is translated as CASSRWVSTNTGELFF. The complete variable domain, with remaining parts taken from reference TRBV11-2 and TRBJ2-2, reads EAGVAQSPRYKIIEKRQSVAFWCNPISGHATLYWYQQILGQGPKLLIQFQNNGVVDDSQLPKDRFSAERLKGVDSTLKIQPAKLEDSAVYLCASSRWVSTNTGELFFGEGSRLTVL.

This clonotype showed up many times. The V gene is TRBV4-1, the J gene TRBJ1-1, with D hard to call. This CDR3 is built from 14 residues. Between the trimmed V and J ends, which lost 1 base and 4 bases, there was a span of 10 bases. Germline CDR1 and CDR2: MGHRA and YSYEKL. The chain's CDR3 is CASSQGLEGTEAFF. CDR3 sequence (DNA): TGCGCCAGCAGCCAAGGACTGGAAGGCACTGAAGCTTTCTTT.

This clonotype showed up just a few times. The chain recombines TRBV6-5 with TRBJ1-4; the D is unclear. Germline CDR1 and CDR2: MNHEY and SVGAGI. This CDR3 contains 15 residues. V was trimmed by 0 bases and J by 8 bases, leaving 13 bases between them. CDR3 sequence: CASSYSHLLREKLFF. Written as DNA, the CDR3 is TGTGCCAGCAGTTACTCCCATCTACTAAGGGAAAAACTGTTTTTT.

This clonotype was seen a few times. The chain joins TRBV29-1 to TRBJ1-2, with a weak D call TRBD1 (6 bases). The CDR3 loop spans 13 amino acids. The germline V gene encodes CDR1 SQVTM and CDR2 ANQGSEA. The ends were cut back, 6 bases at V and 6 bases at J, with 17 bases in the middle. The CDR3 region has the DNA TGCAGCGTGACCCGGGACACTTCGCATGGCTACACCTTC. It is translated as CSVTRDTSHGYTF.

This clonotype appeared a few times. The chain uses TRBV9 and TRBJ1-6, with D unclear. The CDR3 extends over 17 amino acids. Trimming removed 3 bases at V and 5 bases at J, with 18 bases between. The germline V gene encodes CDR1 SGDLS and CDR2 YYNGEE. In DNA, the CDR3 is TGTGCCAGCAGCGGAGGCCCCGGATGGAGTGATAATTCACCCCTCCACTTT. It codes for CASSGGPGWSDNSPLHF.

This clonotype was counted a few times. The rearrangement uses TRBV2 and TRBJ2-3; unclear D gene. The CDR3 runs to 13 residues. Between the trimmed V and J ends, which lost 7 bases and 2 bases, there was a span of 10 bases. Germline-derived CDR1 and CDR2 are SNHLY and FYNNEI. In DNA, the CDR3 is TGTGCCAGCATCGGCGTCCTCACAGATACGCAGTATTTT. This translates into CASIGVLTDTQYF.

In its sample, this clonotype was seen many times. This chain joins TRBV5-1 and TRBJ1-4; 7 bases align to TRBD1. CDR1 is SGHRS, CDR2 YFSETQ, per germline. The trim removed 4 bases at V and 6 bases at J, leaving 3 bases unmatched. The CDR3 has 13 residues. The CDR3 nucleotides are TGCGCCAGCAGCCTTCAGGGGGATGAAAAACTGTTTTTT. Translated, it gives CASSLQGDEKLFF.

This clonotype appeared many times. The J gene is TRBJ2-3, the V gene TRBV7-9; either TRBD1 or TRBD2 may supply D (5 bases each). The CDR3 contains 15 residues. CDR1 SEHNR and CDR2 FQNEAQ come from the germline V gene (reference sequence). Trimming left V 3 bases short and J 1 base short, with 11 bases between. The CDR3 region is CASSFYGGGTDTQYF. The CDR3 region has the DNA TGTGCCAGCAGCTTTTATGGGGGAGGCACAGATACGCAGTATTTT.

The gene calls are TRBV11-2 and TRBJ2-5; 8 positions match TRBD1. V shed 0 bases, J shed 6 bases, and the junction held 9 bases outside the gene matches. The CDR3 loop spans 16 amino acids. Germline loops: CDR1 SGHAT, CDR2 FQNNGV. CDR3: CASSLEESGGAQTQYF. CDR3 sequence (DNA): TGTGCCAGCAGCTTAGAGGAATCAGGGGGCGCCCAGACCCAGTACTTC.

There are many counts of this clonotype. This chain connects TRBV11-2 to TRBJ1-1; D may be TRBD1 (5 bases). There are 12 residues in the CDR3. Trimming pared 7 bases from V and 4 bases from J, leaving 10 bases between. The germline gives CDR1 SGHAT, CDR2 FQNNGV. CDR3 protein: CASNAQGTEAFF. The CDR3 DNA is TGTGCCAGCAACGCCCAGGGCACTGAAGCTTTCTTT.

The chain links TRBV7-9 to TRBJ2-4; possibly TRBD2 for D (6 bases). CDR1 and CDR2 from the germline V gene are SEHNR and FQNEAQ (reference sequence). The V and J ends lost 5 bases and 9 bases respectively, with 14 bases between them. CDR3 length: 13 residues. The DNA of the CDR3 is TGTGCCAGCAGCATGGACATCGGGGGCATTCAGTACTTC. It encodes CASSMDIGGIQYF.

This clonotype was counted many times. This chain links TRBV27 with TRBJ1-3; D unresolved. Germline V gene data show CDR1 as MNHEY and CDR2 as SMNVEV (reference sequence). Between the trimmed V and J ends, which lost 6 bases and 0 bases, there was a span of 12 bases. The CDR3 consists of 15 residues. The CDR3 sequence: CASSLTYHSGNTIYF. CDR3 DNA: TGTGCCAGCAGCCTGACATACCACTCTGGAAACACCATATATTTT.

This clonotype has at least ten counts. The J gene is TRBJ2-7, the V gene TRBV28; D is undetermined. The CDR3 loop spans 16 amino acids. Germline CDR1 is MDHEN and CDR2 is SYDVKM. Trimming stripped 6 bases from V and 0 bases from J, with 18 bases between. CDR3 nucleotides: TGTGCCAGCAGCTCCTACCGGACGCAAAGCTCCTACGAGCAGTACTTC. It yields the protein CASSSYRTQSSYEQYF. The whole variable domain, filled in from reference TRBV28 and TRBJ2-7, reads DVKVTQSSRYLVKRTGEKVFLECVQDMDHENMFWYRQDPGLGLRLIYFSYDVKMKEKGDIPEGYSVSREKKERFSLILESASTNQTSMYLCASSSYRTQSSYEQYFGPGTRLTVT.

This clonotype came up many times. The genes are TRBV7-2 and TRBJ2-2; 10 positions match TRBD1. Germline assignment: CDR1 SGHTA and CDR2 FQGNSA. CDR3 length: 15 amino acids. V shed 5 bases and J 6 bases; nucleotides not matched to a gene: 6. The CDR3 reads CASSLAGTGAGELFF. The CDR3 DNA reads TGTGCCAGCAGCCTCGCCGGGACAGGGGCCGGGGAGCTGTTTTTT.

This clonotype appeared many times. The chain uses TRBV12-3 or TRBV12-4 and TRBJ1-1, with D hard to call. The CDR3 spans 13 residues. The V end was cut by 3 bases, the J end by 1 base, with 6 bases between. The CDR3 coding sequence is TGTGCCAGCAGTTTTCGGCCGAACACTGAAGCTTTCTTT. Its protein is CASSFRPNTEAFF.

This clonotype has at least ten counts. The chain recombines TRBV4-1 with TRBJ1-1; D gene ambiguous. Trimming removed 1 base from V and 4 bases from J, with 10 bases in between. The CDR3 is 14 amino acids. The V gene's germline CDR1 is MGHRA and CDR2 YSYEKL. Written as DNA, the CDR3 is TGCGCCAGCAGCCAAGGGGCCCAGGTCACTGAAGCTTTCTTT. Residues: CASSQGAQVTEAFF.

Only one count was recorded for this clonotype. The rearrangement uses TRBV6-5 and TRBJ2-1; no definite D call. CDR1 and CDR2 (germline): MNHEY, SVGAGI. This CDR3 spans 11 amino acids. V lost 8 bases to trimming and J lost 5 bases, with 7 bases between them. The CDR3 loop is CASVQNNEQFF. For the CDR3, the DNA is TGTGCCAGCGTACAAAACAATGAGCAGTTCTTC.